This passage covers 26 T cell receptor beta chains from one sample sequenced in a study of T cells after yellow fever vaccination. TCRdb ran MiXCR on the 5' RACE reads and lists one entry per CDR3 protein. The top ten clones hold approximately 15% of a sample with around 550,000 distinct CDR3 sequences, about 19% of them seen once. Sequencing was performed on PBMCs, taken 15 days after the yellow fever booster vaccination. These receptors all come from a man aged 25 to 40 who received the YFV17D yellow fever vaccine.

The rearrangement uses TRBV28 and TRBJ2-5, with D maybe TRBD1 (7 bases). The CDR3 sequence is 17 residues long. Germline V CDR1 and CDR2: MDHEN, SYDVKM. The V end lost 2 bases, the J end lost 4 bases, and 20 bases lay between the germline ends. CDR3 DNA sequence: TGTGCCAGCAGTTTAGTTGCCGGACAGGCGGGGACAGAGACCCAGTACTTC. Translated, it gives CASSLVAGQAGTETQYF.

V and J are TRBV20-1 and TRBJ2-3; D may match TRBD1 or TRBD2 (6 bases each). The CDR3 sequence is 18 residues long. Germline CDR1 and CDR2: DFQATT and SNEGSKA (reference sequence). The V gene lost 2 bases and the J gene lost 0 bases, with 21 bases spanning the gap. This CDR3 reads CSARPPPGGGNSTDTQYF. As DNA, the CDR3 is TGCAGTGCTAGACCTCCCCCTGGGGGCGGGAATAGCACAGATACGCAGTATTTT.

The rearrangement links TRBV20-1 to TRBJ1-2; tentatively, D is TRBD1 (6 bases). Trimming stripped 5 bases from V and 2 bases from J, with 12 bases between. The V gene's germline CDR1 is DFQATT and CDR2 SNEGSKA (reference sequence). The CDR3 loop spans 13 amino acids. As DNA, the CDR3 is TGCAGTGCTCCTTGGACAGAGAACTATGGCTACACCTTC. Translation gives CSAPWTENYGYTF.

This clonotype was seen a handful of times. The CDR3 DNA follows: TGTGCCAGCAGCTTAAGGCGGGGGGGTAGCACAGATACGCAGTATTTT. Residues: CASSLRRGGSTDTQYF. V is TRBV7-9 and J is TRBJ2-3; 9 nucleotides line up with TRBD2. Germline trimming cut 2 bases from V and 0 bases from J; bases unmatched to any gene: 3. The germline gives CDR1 SEHNR, CDR2 FQNEAQ (reference sequence). The CDR3 extends over 16 amino acids.

This clonotype has a count of ten or more. This chain links TRBV11-2 with TRBJ1-1; unclear D gene. CDR1 is SGHAT and CDR2 is FQNNGV in the germline V gene. The CDR3 is 13 residues long. V was cut by 0 bases and J by 0 bases, with 2 bases left in between. The CDR3 sequence is CASSLEVNTEAFF. CDR3 coding DNA: TGTGCCAGCAGCTTAGAAGTGAACACTGAAGCTTTCTTT. The entire variable domain, with the rest obtained from reference TRBV11-2 and TRBJ1-1, is as follows: EAGVAQSPRYKIIEKRQSVAFWCNPISGHATLYWYQQILGQGPKLLIQFQNNGVVDDSQLPKDRFSAERLKGVDSTLKIQPAKLEDSAVYLCASSLEVNTEAFFGQGTRLTVV.

In its sample, this clonotype was seen a few times. The chain joins TRBV4-2 to TRBJ2-5; 8 bases fit TRBD2. The CDR3 contains 18 residues. V was pared by 0 bases and J by 7 bases, with 16 bases of the junction left unmatched. Per the germline V gene, CDR1 is LGHNA and CDR2 is YNFKEQ. Written as DNA, the CDR3 is TGTGCCAGCAGCCAAGAAGGCGGCGGGTCAGCGGGAGCGGTGACCCAGTACTTC. Translated: CASSQEGGGSAGAVTQYF.

The chain couples TRBV6-2 or TRBV6-3 to TRBJ2-2; D is undetermined. This CDR3 has 14 amino acids. V was shortened by 0 bases and J by 3 bases, with 5 bases between the two germline ends. In germline, CDR1 is MNHEY, CDR2 SVGEGT. For the CDR3, the DNA is TGTGCCAGCAGTTACTCACTACACACCGGGGAGCTGTTTTTT. Its translation: CASSYSLHTGELFF.

This clonotype was picked up a small number of times. V and J are TRBV3-1 and TRBJ2-1, with 8 bases matching TRBD2. CDR3 size: 17 residues. Germline loops: CDR1 LGHDT, CDR2 YNNKEL (reference sequence). V gave up 0 bases and J gave up 12 bases; unmatched junction bases: 16. CDR3 coding DNA: TGTGCCAGCAGCCAAGAGTGGGTAGCGGGACCCCATGGTGGGCAGTTCTTC. Translated, it gives CASSQEWVAGPHGGQFF.

The chain carries TRBV7-2 and TRBJ1-6, with TRBD1 matching over 7 bases. Germline values: CDR1 SGHTA, CDR2 FQGNSA. The CDR3 has 15 amino acids. The V gene end was trimmed by 8 bases and the J gene end by 7 bases; junction bases not matched to a gene: 11. DNA of the CDR3: TGTGCCAGCGCAAGAAAGACAGGGACAAATTCACCCCTCCACTTT. This gives the protein CASARKTGTNSPLHF.

CDR3 DNA: TGTGCCACCAGCAGGTCTACCGGGAGTAGGCACCAAGAGACCCAGTACTTC. Protein: CATSRSTGSRHQETQYF. This rearrangement joins TRBV15 to TRBJ2-5, with D tentatively TRBD2 (6 bases). Germline CDR1 LNHNV, CDR2 YYDKDF (reference sequence). The CDR3 runs 17 residues. V gave up 3 bases and J gave up 0 bases, with 17 bases separating them.

J is TRBJ2-6 and V is TRBV3-1; D unresolved. Trimming cost V 0 bases and J 0 bases, with 6 bases left between them. Germline V CDR1 and CDR2: LGHDT, YNNKEL (reference sequence). This CDR3 is built from 16 residues. The CDR3 reads CASSQEGFSGANVLTF. In DNA form, the CDR3 reads TGTGCCAGCAGCCAAGAGGGCTTCTCTGGGGCCAACGTCCTGACTTTC.

The V and J genes are TRBV27 and TRBJ2-5, with D possibly called TRBD1 or TRBD2 (5 bases each). Germline V lookup: CDR1 MNHEY, CDR2 SMNVEV (reference sequence). Between the trimmed V and J ends, which lost 10 bases and 4 bases, there was a span of 19 bases. The CDR3 has 14 residues. This chain's CDR3 is CATHRPEGRETQYF. CDR3 sequence (DNA): TGTGCCACCCACCGACCCGAGGGGAGAGAGACCCAGTACTTC.

V and J are TRBV29-1 and TRBJ2-3; tentatively, D is TRBD2 (6 bases). This CDR3 contains 12 residues. Trimming took off 8 bases at V and 5 bases at J, with 14 bases between the two ends. The germline CDR1 and CDR2 sequences are SQVTM and ANQGSEA. The CDR3 here is CSWGPGEDTQYF. Here the CDR3 DNA reads TGCAGCTGGGGTCCGGGAGAAGATACGCAGTATTTT.

The chain employs TRBV5-1 and TRBJ2-6; 8 bases fit TRBD1. The germline gives CDR1 SGHRS, CDR2 YFSETQ. CDR3 length equals 17 residues. V lost 4 bases to trimming and J lost 3 bases; unmatched junction nucleotides: 9. The CDR3 DNA follows: TGCGCCAGCAGCGCGGGACAGGCGGTCTTTGGGGCCAACGTCCTGACTTTC. Translation gives CASSAGQAVFGANVLTF.

This clonotype was counted between two and nine times. J is TRBJ2-5 and V is TRBV20-1, with D perhaps TRBD1 or TRBD2 (6 bases each). The germline V gene encodes CDR1 DFQATT and CDR2 SNEGSKA (reference sequence). Deletions cut 0 bases from V and 5 bases from J, with 13 bases between. CDR3 length: 14 residues. The DNA for the CDR3 is TGCAGTGCTAGAGATGTAAAGGGGGGTGAGACCCAGTACTTC. Protein sequence: CSARDVKGGETQYF.

The chain uses TRBV7-2 and TRBJ1-5, with D maybe TRBD1 (5 bases). Trimming took off 4 bases at V and 7 bases at J, with 11 bases between the two ends. Germline V lookup: CDR1 SGHTA, CDR2 FQGNSA. The CDR3 loop spans 13 amino acids. The CDR3 DNA is TGTGCCAGCAGCTACCGGGGGGGGCAGCCCCAGCATTTT. This gives the protein CASSYRGGQPQHF. The variable domain in full, completed from reference TRBV7-2 and TRBJ1-5, reads GAGVSQSPSNKVTEKGKDVELRCDPISGHTALYWYRQSLGQGLEFLIYFQGNSAPDKSGLPSDRFSAERTGGSVSTLTIQRTQQEDSAVYLCASSYRGGQPQHFGDGTRLSIL.

The rearrangement uses TRBV11-2 and TRBJ2-7, with TRBD1 identical over 9 bases. The germline gives CDR1 SGHAT, CDR2 FQNNGV. This CDR3 contains 18 residues. The junction had 16 bases not matched to a gene; V was cut back by 5 bases and J by 2 bases. CDR3 nucleotides: TGTGCCAGCAGCCTCAGACCAATTGGGACAGGGAGACCCTACGAGCAGTACTTC. Translation: CASSLRPIGTGRPYEQYF. Together with reference TRBV11-2 and TRBJ2-7, the CDR3 gives the full variable domain: EAGVAQSPRYKIIEKRQSVAFWCNPISGHATLYWYQQILGQGPKLLIQFQNNGVVDDSQLPKDRFSAERLKGVDSTLKIQPAKLEDSAVYLCASSLRPIGTGRPYEQYFGPGTRLTVT.

The chain uses TRBV29-1 and TRBJ2-7; tentatively, D is TRBD1 or TRBD2 (5 bases each). Trimming stripped 2 bases from V and 6 bases from J, with 11 bases between. The CDR3 length is 12 residues. Per the germline V gene, CDR1 is SQVTM and CDR2 is ANQGSEA. The CDR3 DNA is TGCAGCGTTGAAACTCCGGGACGCGAGCAGTACTTC. Its translation is CSVETPGREQYF.

The V call is TRBV27, the J call TRBJ1-6; TRBD1 aligns across 8 bases. This CDR3 region has 14 residues. Germline V CDR1 and CDR2: MNHEY, SMNVEV (reference sequence). J was trimmed by 10 bases and V by 3 bases; bases with no gene match: 5. This CDR3 is CASSLLDRESPLHF. The DNA for the CDR3 is TGTGCCAGCAGTTTGTTGGACAGGGAGTCACCCCTCCACTTT.

V usage is TRBV3-1 and J usage is TRBJ2-2; D ambiguous. CDR1 and CDR2 (germline): LGHDT, YNNKEL (reference sequence). V was trimmed by 1 base and J by 7 bases, leaving 10 bases between them. The CDR3 contains 14 residues. The CDR3 spells CASSQGAGHGELFF. DNA for the CDR3: TGTGCCAGCAGCCAAGGAGCCGGGCACGGGGAGCTGTTTTTT.

V and J are TRBV10-3 and TRBJ1-1, with 7 bases matching TRBD1. The germline V gene has CDR1 ENHRY and CDR2 SYGVKD. The CDR3 extends over 12 amino acids. V lost 11 bases to trimming and J lost 4 bases; unmatched junction nucleotides: 7. The DNA of the CDR3 is TGTGCCGTTACAGGGGCGGGCACTGAAGCTTTCTTT. Its protein is CAVTGAGTEAFF.

CDR3 in amino acids: CASSLTGGGGNEQFF. For the CDR3, the DNA is TGTGCCAGCAGTCTGACAGGGGGCGGGGGCAATGAGCAGTTCTTC. The rearrangement uses TRBV12-3 or TRBV12-4 and TRBJ2-1; 10 nucleotides line up with TRBD1. J lost 6 bases, V lost 5 bases, and 7 bases had no gene match. The CDR3 length is 15 residues.

This sequence joins TRBV11-1 and TRBJ2-2; D possibly corresponds to TRBD2 (6 bases). The germline V gene encodes CDR1 SGHAT and CDR2 FQDESV (reference sequence). V shed 5 bases and J shed 1 base, with 26 bases lying between them. There are 20 residues in the CDR3. The CDR3 bases are TGTGCCAGCAGCCCCATCCCCCCGCGGCGGGGTAGGCAGAACACCGGGGAGCTGTTTTTT. Protein: CASSPIPPRRGRQNTGELFF.

The chain is built from TRBV10-3 and TRBJ2-1; TRBD2 agrees at 7 bases. Germline V gene data show CDR1 as ENHRY and CDR2 as SYGVKD. The CDR3 runs to 13 residues. Trimming removed 10 bases from V and 9 bases from J; junction bases left unmatched: 12. The CDR3 sequence is CATGGLFLSEQFF. CDR3 sequence (DNA): TGTGCCACGGGGGGACTCTTCTTGAGTGAGCAGTTCTTC.

The rearrangement uses TRBV20-1 and TRBJ1-5; D is uncertain. The CDR3 is 12 residues long. Germline lookup yields CDR1 DFQATT and CDR2 SNEGSKA (reference sequence). The V gene lost 2 bases and the J gene lost 11 bases, with 13 bases spanning the gap. The CDR3 DNA follows: TGCAGTGCTAGAAGGAGGGAGTGGGCCCAGCATTTT. Encoded protein: CSARRREWAQHF.

This rearrangement joins TRBV20-1 to TRBJ2-1; TRBD2 is a possible D gene (6 bases). Germline V gene sequence: CDR1 DFQATT, CDR2 SNEGSKA (reference sequence). The CDR3 consists of 13 residues. The CDR3 DNA reads as TGCGCAGCTCGGGAGAGCGGCTACAATGAGCAGTTCTTC. It yields the protein CAARESGYNEQFF.